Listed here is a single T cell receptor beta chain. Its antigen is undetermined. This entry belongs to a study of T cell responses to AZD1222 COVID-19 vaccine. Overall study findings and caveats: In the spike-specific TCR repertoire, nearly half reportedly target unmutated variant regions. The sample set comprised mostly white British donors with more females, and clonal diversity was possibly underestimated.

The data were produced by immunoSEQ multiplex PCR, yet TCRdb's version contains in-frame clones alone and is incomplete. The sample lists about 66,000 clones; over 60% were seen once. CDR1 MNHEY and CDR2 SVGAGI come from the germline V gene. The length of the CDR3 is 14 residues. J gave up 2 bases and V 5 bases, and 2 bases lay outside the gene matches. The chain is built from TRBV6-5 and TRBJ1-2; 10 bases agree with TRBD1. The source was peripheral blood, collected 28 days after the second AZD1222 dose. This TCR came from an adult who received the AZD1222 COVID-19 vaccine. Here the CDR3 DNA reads TGTGCCAGCAGTAAGACAGGGGGCAACTATGGCTACACCTTC. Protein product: CASSKTGGNYGYTF.